Many counts were recorded for the clone carrying this TCR beta chain. Its antigen is unknown. Lactation, pregnancy, other autoimmune disease or uncontrolled infection led to exclusion of patients. Diagnosis rested on symptoms, serum thyroxine and TRAb, thyroid ultrasound, and orbital computed tomography. Amplification of TCR beta CDR3 regions was performed using RNA transcripts as template. Using the HTBI primer set, a first-round RT-PCR was run on the TCR CDR3. Each CDR3 protein is one row after TCRdb ran MiXCR on the multiplex PCR reads. The sample contains roughly 800,000 distinct CDR3 sequences, 38% of which appear only once. This sample is part of a study of T cells in Graves' hyperthyroidism and ophthalmopathy. Overall study: Peripheral blood draws took place at initial diagnosis, ahead of any treatment.

General study points: Most expanded thyroid clonotypes above 0.001 recurred in blood.

The receptor comes from a man aged 18 to 30 with Graves' hyperthyroidism. Sequencing used blood.

Here the CDR3 DNA reads TGTGCCAGCAGCCCCCGGGTGTCCTCCTACGAGCAGTACTTC. This sequence encodes CASSPRVSSYEQYF. The rearrangement joins TRBV7-2 to TRBJ2-7; D is uncertain. The CDR3 spans 14 residues. Germline CDR1 and CDR2: SGHTA and FQGNSA. Trimming took off 5 bases at V and 0 bases at J, with 11 bases between the two ends.